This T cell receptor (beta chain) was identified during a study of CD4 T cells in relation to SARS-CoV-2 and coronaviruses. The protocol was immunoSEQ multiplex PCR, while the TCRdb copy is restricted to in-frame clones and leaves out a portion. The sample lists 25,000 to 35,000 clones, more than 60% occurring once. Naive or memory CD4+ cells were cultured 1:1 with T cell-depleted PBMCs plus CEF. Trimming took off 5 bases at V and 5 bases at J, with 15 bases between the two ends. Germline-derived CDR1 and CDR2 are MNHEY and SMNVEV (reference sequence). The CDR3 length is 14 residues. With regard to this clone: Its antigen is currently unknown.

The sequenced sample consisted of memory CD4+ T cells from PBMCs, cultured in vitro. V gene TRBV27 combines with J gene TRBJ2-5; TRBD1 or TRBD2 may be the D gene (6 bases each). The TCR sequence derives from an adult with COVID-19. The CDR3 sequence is CASSPLTGRETQYF. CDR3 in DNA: TGTGCCAGCAGTCCATTAACAGGGAGGGAGACCCAGTACTTC.